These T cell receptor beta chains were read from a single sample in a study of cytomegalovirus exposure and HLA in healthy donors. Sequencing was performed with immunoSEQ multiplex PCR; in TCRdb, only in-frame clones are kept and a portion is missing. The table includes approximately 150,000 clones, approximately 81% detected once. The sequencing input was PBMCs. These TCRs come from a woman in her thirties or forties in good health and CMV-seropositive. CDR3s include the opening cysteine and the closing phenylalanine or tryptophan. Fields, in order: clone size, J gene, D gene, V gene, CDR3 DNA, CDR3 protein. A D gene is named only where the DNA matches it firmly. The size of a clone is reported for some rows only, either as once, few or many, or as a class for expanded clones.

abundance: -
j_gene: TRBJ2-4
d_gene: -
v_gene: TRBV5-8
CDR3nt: TGTGCCAGCTGGAACAGGGTCGGCAAAAACATTCAGTACTTC
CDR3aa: CASWNRVGKNIQYF

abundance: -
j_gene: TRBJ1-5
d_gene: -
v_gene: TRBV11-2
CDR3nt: TGTGCCAGCAGCTCCGCGGGGGGCAATCAGCCCCAGCATTTT
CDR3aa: CASSSAGGNQPQHF

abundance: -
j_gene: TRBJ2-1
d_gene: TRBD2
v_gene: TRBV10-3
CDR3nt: TGTGCCATCGGTGGGTGGGGAGGGCAAGGCTACAATGAGCAGTTCTTC
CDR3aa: CAIGGWGGQGYNEQFF

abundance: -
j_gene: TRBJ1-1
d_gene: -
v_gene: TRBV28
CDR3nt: TGTGCCAGCAGTTTAAACGGGATTGAAGCTTTCTTT
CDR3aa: CASSLNGIEAFF

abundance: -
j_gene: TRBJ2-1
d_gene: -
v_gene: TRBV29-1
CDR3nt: TGCAGCGTTGAAGATCAGCGATCCTACAATGAGCAGTTCTTC
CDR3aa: CSVEDQRSYNEQFF

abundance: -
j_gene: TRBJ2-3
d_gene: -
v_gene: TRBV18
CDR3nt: TGTGCCAGCTCACCGGTGGGGGGACGGGACACAGATACGCAGTATTTT
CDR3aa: CASSPVGGRDTDTQYF

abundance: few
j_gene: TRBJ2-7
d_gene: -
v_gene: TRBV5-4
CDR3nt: TGTGCCAGCAGCGGCGGGGCCCTCCACTACGAGCAGTACTTC
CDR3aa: CASSGGALHYEQYF

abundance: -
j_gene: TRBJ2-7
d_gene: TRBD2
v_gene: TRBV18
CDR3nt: TGTGCCAGCTCGATCGCAAGGACTAGCGGGCGCCCCTACGAGCAGTACTTC
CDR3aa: CASSIARTSGRPYEQYF

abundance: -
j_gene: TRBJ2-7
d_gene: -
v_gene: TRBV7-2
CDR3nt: TGTGCCAGCAGCTTTACAGGGATCGTCTCCGGCTACGAGCAGTACTTC
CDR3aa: CASSFTGIVSGYEQYF

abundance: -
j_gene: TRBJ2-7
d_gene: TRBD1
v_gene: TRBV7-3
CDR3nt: TGTGCCAGCAGCTTTGGGACAGAGTACGAGCAGTACTTC
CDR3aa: CASSFGTEYEQYF

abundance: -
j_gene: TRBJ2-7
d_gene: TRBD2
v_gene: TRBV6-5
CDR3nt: TGTGCCAGCAGTACACTAGCGGAGTACGAGCAGTACTTC
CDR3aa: CASSTLAEYEQYF

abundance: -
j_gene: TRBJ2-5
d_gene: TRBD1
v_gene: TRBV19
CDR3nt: TGTGCCAGTAGCGTGGGGACAGGGGGTGTGGAGACCCAGTACTTC
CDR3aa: CASSVGTGGVETQYF

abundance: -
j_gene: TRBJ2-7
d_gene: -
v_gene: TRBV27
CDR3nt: TGTGCCAGCAGTTTAGGCGGGAATCTGTACGAGCAGTACTTC
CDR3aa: CASSLGGNLYEQYF

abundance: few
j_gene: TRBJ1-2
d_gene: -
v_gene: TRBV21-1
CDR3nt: TGTGCCAGCAGCAAAGCTGGAGATGGCTACACCTTC
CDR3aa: CASSKAGDGYTF

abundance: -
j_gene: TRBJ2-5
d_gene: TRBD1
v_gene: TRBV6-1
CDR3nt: TGTGCCAGCAGTGAATATGGGACAGGGGTTAGAGAGACCCAGTACTTC
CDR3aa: CASSEYGTGVRETQYF

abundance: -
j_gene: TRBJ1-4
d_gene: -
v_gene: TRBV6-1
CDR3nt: TGTGCCAGCAGTGAAAACTTACAGGGCACTAATGAAAAACTGTTTTTT
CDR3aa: CASSENLQGTNEKLFF

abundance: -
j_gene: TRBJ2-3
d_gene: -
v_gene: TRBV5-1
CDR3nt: TGCGCCAGCAGCCTGGGGGTAGGGGGGGCAGATACGCAGTATTTT
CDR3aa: CASSLGVGGADTQYF

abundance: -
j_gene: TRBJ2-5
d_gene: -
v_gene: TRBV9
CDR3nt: TGTGCCAGTTCACTGACAGGCCGGCCCCAAGAGACCCAGTACTTC
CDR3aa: CASSLTGRPQETQYF

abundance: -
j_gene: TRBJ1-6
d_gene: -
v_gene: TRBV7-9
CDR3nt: TGTGCCAGCAGCGCTAGTCTTTCCAATTCACCCCTCCACTTT
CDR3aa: CASSASLSNSPLHF

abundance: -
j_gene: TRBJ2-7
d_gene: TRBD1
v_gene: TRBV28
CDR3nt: TGTGCCAGCAGCCGTGCGGGACAGGGGACCTACGAGCAGTACTTC
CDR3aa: CASSRAGQGTYEQYF

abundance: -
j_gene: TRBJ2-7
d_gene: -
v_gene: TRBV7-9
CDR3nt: TGTGCCACCGGGAGGGGACAGAGAAACTACGAGCAGTACTTC
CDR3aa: CATGRGQRNYEQYF

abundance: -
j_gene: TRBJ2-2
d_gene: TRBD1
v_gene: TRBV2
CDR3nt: TGTGCCAGCAGTGAATGGGGAGGGACAGGGGTCACCGGGGAGCTGTTTTTT
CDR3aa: CASSEWGGTGVTGELFF

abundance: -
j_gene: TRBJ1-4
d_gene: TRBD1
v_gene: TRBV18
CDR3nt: TGTGCCAGCTCACCGGGACAGGGAAGTGAAAAACTGTTTTTT
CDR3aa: CASSPGQGSEKLFF

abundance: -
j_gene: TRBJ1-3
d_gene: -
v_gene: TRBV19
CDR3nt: TGTGCCAGTAGTTACAGGGAGTCGGGGGGAAACACCATATATTTT
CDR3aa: CASSYRESGGNTIYF

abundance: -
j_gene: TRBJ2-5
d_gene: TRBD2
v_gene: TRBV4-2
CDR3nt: TGTGCCAGCAGCCGGGAACTAGCGGGGGAAGAGACCCAGTACTTC
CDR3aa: CASSRELAGEETQYF

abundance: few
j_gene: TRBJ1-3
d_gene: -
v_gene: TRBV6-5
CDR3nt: TGTGCCAGCAGTTATGAAGCGACTTGGACAGGAAACACCATATATTTT
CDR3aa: CASSYEATWTGNTIYF

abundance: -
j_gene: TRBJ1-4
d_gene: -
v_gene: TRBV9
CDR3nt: TGTGCCAGCAGCGTAGGAGGTTCAACTAATGAAAAACTGTTTTTT
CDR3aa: CASSVGGSTNEKLFF

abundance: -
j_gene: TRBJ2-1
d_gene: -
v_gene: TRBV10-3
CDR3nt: TGTGCCATCAGTGACACTAGCTTCGGAGAGCAGTTCTTC
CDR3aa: CAISDTSFGEQFF

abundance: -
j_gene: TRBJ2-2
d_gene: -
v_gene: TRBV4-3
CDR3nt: TGCGCCAGCAGCCAAGAACGGGGGGCCACCGGGGAGCTGTTTTTT
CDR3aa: CASSQERGATGELFF

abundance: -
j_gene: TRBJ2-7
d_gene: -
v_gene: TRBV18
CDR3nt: TGTGCCAGCTCACCTGCAAGGGGAATGGTTTCCTACGAGCAGTACTTC
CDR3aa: CASSPARGMVSYEQYF

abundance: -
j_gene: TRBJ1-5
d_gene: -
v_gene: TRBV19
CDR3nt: TGTGCCAGTAGCCGCCGAGGAGATCATAGCAATCAGCCCCAGCATTTT
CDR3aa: CASSRRGDHSNQPQHF

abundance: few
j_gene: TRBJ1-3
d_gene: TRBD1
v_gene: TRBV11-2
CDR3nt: TGTGCCAGCAGCTTAGTGACAGGGGGAAGCTCTGGAAACACCATATATTTT
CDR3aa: CASSLVTGGSSGNTIYF

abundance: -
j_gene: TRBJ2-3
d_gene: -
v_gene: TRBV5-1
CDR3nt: TGCGCCAGCAGCTTGGCCGGGACTAGCACAGATACGCAGTATTTT
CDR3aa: CASSLAGTSTDTQYF

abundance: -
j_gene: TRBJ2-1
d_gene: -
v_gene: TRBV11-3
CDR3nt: TGTGCCAGCAGCTTAGGAGGGAGTCTTAATGAGCAGTTCTTC
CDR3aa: CASSLGGSLNEQFF

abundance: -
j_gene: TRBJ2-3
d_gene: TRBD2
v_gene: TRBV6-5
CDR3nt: TGTGCCAGCTCTCAGGGTAGCGGGAGGGGAGATACGCAGTATTTT
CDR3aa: CASSQGSGRGDTQYF

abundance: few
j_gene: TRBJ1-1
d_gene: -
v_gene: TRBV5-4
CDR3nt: TGTGCCAGCAGCTCCCAGAACACTGAAGCTTTCTTT
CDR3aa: CASSSQNTEAFF

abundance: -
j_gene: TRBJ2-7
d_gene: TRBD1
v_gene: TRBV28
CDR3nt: TGTGCCAGCGGACTAAGACAGGGGGCGAACGAGCAGTACTTC
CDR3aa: CASGLRQGANEQYF

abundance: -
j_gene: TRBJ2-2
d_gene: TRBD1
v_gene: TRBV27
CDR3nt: TGTGCCAGCAGCCAGACGACCACAGGGGTCACGAACACCGGGGAGCTGTTTTTT
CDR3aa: CASSQTTTGVTNTGELFF

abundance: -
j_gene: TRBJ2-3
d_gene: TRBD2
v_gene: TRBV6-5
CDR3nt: TGTGCCAGCAGGCCGGGACTAGCGTCCGATACGCAGTATTTT
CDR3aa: CASRPGLASDTQYF

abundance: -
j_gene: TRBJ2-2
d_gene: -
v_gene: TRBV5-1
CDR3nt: TGCGCCAGCAGCTCCGTCGGGAACACCGGGGAGCTGTTTTTT
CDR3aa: CASSSVGNTGELFF

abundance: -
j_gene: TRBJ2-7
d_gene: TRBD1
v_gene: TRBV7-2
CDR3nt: TGTGCCAGCAGCACTCGACAGGGGGTCTACGAGCAGTACTTC
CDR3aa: CASSTRQGVYEQYF

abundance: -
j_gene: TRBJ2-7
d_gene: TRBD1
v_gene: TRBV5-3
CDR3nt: TGTGCCAGAAGCCCGGGACAGGGGGACGAGCAGTACTTC
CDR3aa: CARSPGQGDEQYF

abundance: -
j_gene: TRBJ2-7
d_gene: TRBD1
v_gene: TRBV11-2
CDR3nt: TGTGCCAGCAGCCGTAGCGGACAGGGGACCTCCTACGAGCAGTACTTC
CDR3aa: CASSRSGQGTSYEQYF

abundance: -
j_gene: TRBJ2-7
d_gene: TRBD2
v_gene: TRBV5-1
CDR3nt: TGCGCCAGCAGCTTGGTAGTCAGTAATAGCGGGGGGCCGCGGTCCGAGCAGTACTTC
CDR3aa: CASSLVVSNSGGPRSEQYF

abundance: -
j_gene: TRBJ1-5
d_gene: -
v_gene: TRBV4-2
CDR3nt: TGTGCCAGCAGCCAAGATTTTAGTAATCAGCCCCAGCATTTT
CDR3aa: CASSQDFSNQPQHF